One and the same sample provided the 30 T cell receptor beta chains below, sequenced in a study of OX40 agonist ivuxolimab in advanced cancers. Profiling relied on immunoSEQ multiplex PCR, and the TCRdb table lists in-frame clones only, not all of them. The table has 57,000 or so clones, 65% to 90% seen once. The source material was CD4+ or CD8+ T cells sorted from blood, sampled in a trial of the OX40 agonist ivuxolimab. The receptors here all came from an adult with an advanced solid tumor such as melanoma, head and neck, liver or kidney cancer.

The chain recombines TRBV18 with TRBJ1-2, with a possible D match to TRBD1 (6 bases). Trimming took off 4 bases at V and 7 bases at J, with 16 bases between the two ends. Per the germline V gene, CDR1 is KGHSH and CDR2 is LQKENI. This CDR3 contains 14 residues. Here the CDR3 DNA reads TGTGCCAGCTCACGTGACCAAGGGGGAACTGGCTACACCTTC. Protein sequence: CASSRDQGGTGYTF.

This chain connects TRBV28 to TRBJ1-4, with D possibly being TRBD1 (5 bases). The CDR3 extends over 14 amino acids. CDR1 and CDR2 (germline): MDHEN, SYDVKM. The germline V and J ends were trimmed by 3 bases and 3 bases, with 8 bases remaining between them. CDR3 loop: CASSFSGANEKLFF. The DNA for the CDR3 is TGTGCCAGCAGTTTTTCGGGGGCTAATGAAAAACTGTTTTTT.

This sequence joins TRBV11-2 and TRBJ2-6; TRBD2 matches at 14 bases. The V gene's germline CDR1 is SGHAT and CDR2 FQNNGV. V shed 0 bases and J 0 bases; nucleotides not matched to a gene: 4. The CDR3 runs to 20 residues. The CDR3 DNA reads as TGTGCCAGCAGCTTAGAGGGACTAGCGGGGGATTACTCTGGGGCCAACGTCCTGACTTTC. The encoded protein is CASSLEGLAGDYSGANVLTF.

For the CDR3, the DNA is TGTGCCAGCAGCGTAGGAGCCTCAGGGGGGTACTCTGGGGCCAACGTCCTGACTTTC. It yields the protein CASSVGASGGYSGANVLTF. The chain combines TRBV9 with TRBJ2-6, with D maybe TRBD1 (7 bases). Germline CDR1 SGDLS, CDR2 YYNGEE. CDR3 length: 19 residues. Trimming pared 0 bases from V and 0 bases from J, leaving 16 bases between.

The rearrangement links TRBV7-9 to TRBJ2-5, with 11 bases identical to TRBD1. The trim removed 5 bases at V and 5 bases at J, leaving 10 bases unmatched. Germline CDR1 and CDR2: SEHNR and FQNEAQ (reference sequence). The CDR3 loop spans 16 amino acids. CDR3 residues: CASSLDGTGGYETQYF. The CDR3 bases are TGTGCCAGCAGCCTAGACGGGACAGGGGGATATGAGACCCAGTACTTC.

The rearrangement uses TRBV30 and TRBJ2-7, with D perhaps TRBD1 (6 bases). Germline CDR1 reads GTSNPN; CDR2 reads SVGIG (reference sequence). V lost 3 bases and J lost 0, with 21 bases in between. The CDR3 is made up of 17 amino acids. In DNA, the CDR3 is TGTGCCTGGAGCCGTTCGAGAATAGACAGGAGCTCCTACGAGCAGTACTTC. Translated: CAWSRSRIDRSSYEQYF.

The V call is TRBV4-2, the J call TRBJ2-1, with 11 bases identical to TRBD2. The CDR3 extends over 16 amino acids. CDR1 is LGHNA and CDR2 is YNFKEQ in the germline V gene. The V segment lost 1 base and the J segment 8 bases; nucleotides outside the gene matches: 7. CDR3 residues: CASSQVTSGSRDEQFF. Written as DNA, the CDR3 is TGTGCCAGCAGCCAAGTAACTAGCGGGAGTAGAGATGAGCAGTTCTTC.

This rearrangement joins TRBV14 to TRBJ2-1; TRBD2 matches 7 bases. The CDR3 contains 15 residues. V lost 9 bases and J lost 8; bases outside the gene matches: 16. Germline loops: CDR1 SGHDN, CDR2 FVKESK. The CDR3 reads CASNRLGGRSDEQFF. CDR3 coding DNA: TGTGCCAGTAATAGGCTTGGCGGGAGAAGTGATGAGCAGTTCTTC.

The rearrangement joins TRBV5-4 to TRBJ2-3; D is unclear. CDR3 length equals 13 residues. Trimming pared 1 base from V and 0 bases from J, leaving 3 bases between. Germline V gene lookup returns CDR1 SGHNT and CDR2 YYREEE (reference sequence). The chain's CDR3 is CASSLSSTDTQYF. The CDR3 nucleotides read TGTGCCAGCAGCTTGAGTAGCACAGATACGCAGTATTTT.

CDR3 amino acids: CASSFQRTSGSSYNEQFF. Here the CDR3 DNA reads TGTGCCAGCAGCTTTCAGAGGACTAGCGGGAGCTCCTACAATGAGCAGTTCTTC. The chain joins TRBV7-8 to TRBJ2-1, with 13 bases identical to TRBD2. This CDR3 contains 18 residues. Trimming at V came to 3 bases and at J to 0 bases, leaving 5 bases not matched to a gene. Germline-derived CDR1 and CDR2 are SGHVS and FQNEAQ.

This clone appeared once. The chain uses TRBV7-9 and TRBJ2-3; 15 bases match TRBD2. Germline V lookup: CDR1 SEHNR, CDR2 FQNEAQ (reference sequence). The CDR3 contains 16 residues. V lost 6 bases and J lost 3; bases outside the gene matches: 4. Here the CDR3 DNA reads TGTGCCAGCAGGGGACTAGCGGGAGGAGGTACAGATACGCAGTATTTT. Translation gives CASRGLAGGGTDTQYF.

The gene calls are TRBV2 and TRBJ2-7; 8 positions match TRBD2. With V trimmed by 2 bases and J by 6 bases, 9 bases remained unmatched. CDR1 and CDR2 (germline): SNHLY, FYNNEI. The CDR3 extends over 15 amino acids. CDR3 region: CASSERSGGLFEQYF. The CDR3 DNA sequence: TGTGCCAGCAGTGAAAGAAGCGGGGGTCTTTTCGAGCAGTACTTC.

The chain employs TRBV5-1 and TRBJ2-5, with a weak D call TRBD1 (5 bases). The germline V and J ends were trimmed by 0 bases and 5 bases, with 14 bases remaining between them. The CDR3 covers 15 residues. Germline CDR1 and CDR2: SGHRS and YFSETQ. Here the CDR3 DNA reads TGCGCCAGCAGCTTGGGGACAACAGTAGGGGAGACCCAGTACTTC. It specifies CASSLGTTVGETQYF.

The V and J genes are TRBV5-8 and TRBJ2-3; 7 positions match TRBD1. This CDR3 comprises 17 residues. V dropped 7 bases and J dropped 2; count of bases not matched to a gene: 16. Looked up from germline, CDR1 is SGHTS and CDR2 is YDEGEE. DNA of the CDR3: TGTGCCAGCGCTGACACCGGGACAGTTCAGTCCACAGATACGCAGTATTTT. Amino acid sequence: CASADTGTVQSTDTQYF.

The gene calls are TRBV7-9 and TRBJ2-7; no clear D. V lost 3 bases to trimming and J lost 1 base, with 7 bases between them. From germline, CDR1 is SEHNR and CDR2 FQNEAQ (reference sequence). The CDR3 covers 13 residues. The CDR3 sequence: CASSFRMSYEQYF. CDR3 nucleotides: TGTGCCAGCAGCTTCCGTATGTCCTACGAGCAGTACTTC.

This clone was detected only once. The genes are TRBV19 and TRBJ1-1; D is perhaps TRBD1 (6 bases). With 5 bases removed from V and 2 bases from J, the gap between germline ends came to 21 bases. CDR1 and CDR2 from the germline V gene are LNHDA and SQIVND (reference sequence). This CDR3 is 17 amino acids long. CDR3 nucleotides: TGTGCCAGTAGTTTTCTACCCGGACAGAACCAAAACACTGAAGCTTTCTTT. It specifies CASSFLPGQNQNTEAFF.

The table lists this clone with a count of one. The rearrangement links TRBV29-1 to TRBJ1-3; TRBD1 might be the D (5 bases). V lost 5 bases and J lost 4, with 15 bases in between. This CDR3 has 14 residues. Germline V gene data show CDR1 as SQVTM and CDR2 as ANQGSEA. CDR3 nucleotide sequence: TGCAGCGTTCGAGTGTCCGGGGCGGGAAACACCATATATTTT. Translating gives CSVRVSGAGNTIYF.

V and J are TRBV19 and TRBJ1-3, with D possibly being TRBD1 (5 bases). The CDR3 consists of 14 residues. V was pared by 9 bases and J by 0 bases, with 12 bases between. Looked up from germline, CDR1 is LNHDA and CDR2 is SQIVND (reference sequence). The CDR3 reads CASRDADSGNTIYF. The CDR3 bases are TGTGCCAGCCGGGACGCCGACTCTGGAAACACCATATATTTT. The complete variable domain, with remaining parts taken from reference TRBV19 and TRBJ1-3, reads DGGITQSPKYLFRKEGQNVTLSCEQNLNHDAMYWYRQDPGQGLRLIYYSQIVNDFQKGDIAEGYSVSREKKESFPLTVTSAQKNPTAFYLCASRDADSGNTIYFGEGSWLTVV.

The rearrangement links TRBV7-8 to TRBJ2-3, with TRBD2 matching over 7 bases. The CDR3 is made up of 16 amino acids. The germline CDR1 and CDR2 sequences are SGHVS and FQNEAQ. The trim removed 5 bases at V and 6 bases at J, leaving 14 bases unmatched. CDR3 in amino acids: CASSPRTSLGPDTQYF. CDR3 DNA: TGTGCCAGCAGCCCGCGGACTAGTTTGGGTCCGGATACGCAGTATTTT. Based on the CDR3 plus reference TRBV7-8 and TRBJ2-3, the full variable domain is GAGVSQSPRYKVAKRGQDVALRCDPISGHVSLFWYQQALGQGPEFLTYFQNEAQLDKSGLPSDRFFAERPEGSVSTLKIQRTQQEDSAVYLCASSPRTSLGPDTQYFGPGTRLTVL.

The chain combines TRBV13 with TRBJ2-7; D is ambiguous. Looked up from germline, CDR1 is PRHDT and CDR2 is FYEKMQ (reference sequence). This CDR3 has 13 residues. Between the trimmed V and J ends, which lost 5 bases and 6 bases, there was a span of 14 bases. The CDR3 loop reads CASSTRGKGEQYF. CDR3 coding DNA: TGTGCCAGCAGCACCCGCGGCAAGGGCGAGCAGTACTTC.

The rearrangement links TRBV5-4 to TRBJ2-3; 11 bases fit TRBD2. The CDR3 has 16 residues. Unmatched junction bases numbered 8, after V lost 7 bases and J lost 1 base. CDR1 SGHNT and CDR2 YYREEE come from the germline V gene (reference sequence). The CDR3 DNA reads as TGTGCCAGCCAACGGGGGGGACTAGCGGGCACAGATACGCAGTATTTT. Translated: CASQRGGLAGTDTQYF.

This chain links TRBV7-2 with TRBJ2-5; 8 nucleotides line up with TRBD2. Trimming cost V 5 bases and J 3 bases; bases outside gene matches: 5. The CDR3 loop spans 14 amino acids. The germline gives CDR1 SGHTA, CDR2 FQGNSA. Here the CDR3 DNA reads TGTGCCAGCAGCCCGGGGGGGGCCGAAGAGACCCAGTACTTC. Translated: CASSPGGAEETQYF. Using reference TRBV7-2 and TRBJ2-5 for the parts outside the CDR3, the full variable domain is GAGVSQSPSNKVTEKGKDVELRCDPISGHTALYWYRQSLGQGLEFLIYFQGNSAPDKSGLPSDRFSAERTGGSVSTLTIQRTQQEDSAVYLCASSPGGAEETQYFGPGTRLLVL.

The chain couples TRBV6-1 to TRBJ2-1, with 7 bases aligning to TRBD2. Germline CDR1 is MNHNS and CDR2 is SASEGT. Germline trimming cut 3 bases from V and 3 bases from J; bases unmatched to any gene: 14. The CDR3 length is 18 residues. The CDR3 sequence is CASSDMRGGSSGYNEQFF. In nucleotides, the CDR3 is TGTGCCAGCAGTGATATGCGGGGAGGGAGCAGCGGCTACAATGAGCAGTTCTTC.

This chain connects TRBV10-2 to TRBJ2-1; D gene uncertain. The germline CDR1 and CDR2 sequences are WSHSY and SAAADI. V was pared by 4 bases and J by 0 bases, with 13 bases between. This CDR3 contains 16 residues. CDR3 nucleotide sequence: TGCGCCAGCAGTGGGGGAAGGCCGAGCTCCTACAATGAGCAGTTCTTC. Its translation is CASSGGRPSSYNEQFF.

The V call is TRBV30, the J call TRBJ2-2, with 7 bases that match TRBD1. Germline values: CDR1 GTSNPN, CDR2 SVGIG (reference sequence). The CDR3 is 16 amino acids. Germline trimming cut 3 bases from V and 2 bases from J; bases unmatched to any gene: 9. The CDR3 DNA reads TGTGCCTGGAGAGCCAACAGGGGTACCAACACCGGGGAGCTGTTTTTT. Residues: CAWRANRGTNTGELFF.

The rearrangement uses TRBV29-1 and TRBJ2-1, with TRBD1 matching 9 bases. The CDR3 consists of 12 residues. Germline V lookup: CDR1 SQVTM, CDR2 ANQGSEA. Trimming took 4 bases from V and 15 from J; bases not matched to a gene: 10. In DNA, the CDR3 is TGCAGCGTTGTAAAGGGACAGGGCCCTCGGTTCTTC. This gives the protein CSVVKGQGPRFF.

The genes are TRBV5-1 and TRBJ1-2; 9 bases map to TRBD1. With 2 bases clipped from V and 2 bases from J, the junction kept 1 base outside the gene matches. The CDR3 totals 14 residues. Germline CDR1 and CDR2: SGHRS and YFSETQ. Here the CDR3 reads CASSFGQGNYGYTF. The CDR3 region has the DNA TGCGCCAGCAGCTTCGGACAGGGGAACTATGGCTACACCTTC. Full variable domain (outside the CDR3, taken from reference TRBV5-1 and TRBJ1-2): KAGVTQTPRYLIKTRGQQVTLSCSPISGHRSVSWYQQTPGQGLQFLFEYFSETQRNKGNFPGRFSGRQFSNSRSEMNVSTLELGDSALYLCASSFGQGNYGYTFGSGTRLTVV.

This chain connects TRBV25-1 to TRBJ1-4; no definite D call. CDR3 size: 14 residues. Trimming removed 5 bases from V and 5 bases from J, with 12 bases in between. Germline CDR1 MGHDK, CDR2 SYGVNS. The CDR3: CASSMSGQNEKLFF. The CDR3 nucleotides read TGTGCCAGCAGTATGTCCGGGCAAAATGAAAAACTGTTTTTT.

The chain couples TRBV7-9 to TRBJ1-2, with 8 bases aligning to TRBD1. Losses at the gene ends were 5 bases for V and 6 bases for J; bases not matched to a gene: 5. From germline, CDR1 is SEHNR and CDR2 FQNEAQ (reference sequence). The CDR3 has 13 amino acids. CDR3 sequence reads: CASSPGQVNGYTF. Here the CDR3 DNA reads TGTGCCAGCAGCCCGGGACAGGTGAATGGCTACACCTTC.

In this sample, this clone turned up a few times. This sequence joins TRBV2 and TRBJ2-1, with 11 bases fitting TRBD2. V dropped 7 bases and J dropped 5; count of bases not matched to a gene: 7. This CDR3 is 15 amino acids long. Germline V gives CDR1 SNHLY, CDR2 FYNNEI. In DNA, the CDR3 is TGTGCCAGCAACAGACTAGCGGGATTAAACAATGAGCAGTTCTTC. This gives the protein CASNRLAGLNNEQFF.